A single sample gave rise to the 22 T cell receptor beta chains below, sequenced in a study of blood T cells in healthy people across ages. Alongside a J-beta primer mix, a sample-barcoded 5' primer served in a second PCR lasting about 6 to 12 cycles. TCRdb re-called the 5' RACE reads with MiXCR, one entry per CDR3 protein. The sample has about 1.4 million distinct CDR3 sequences; around 59% are singletons. Sequenced sample: blood. The source of these receptors is a man aged 18 to 29 in good health.

The CDR3 DNA sequence: TGTGCCAGCAGTCGCGGTGCCCTCGGGTACCAAGAGACCCAGTACTTC. The encoded protein is CASSRGALGYQETQYF. The chain combines TRBV12-3 or TRBV12-4 with TRBJ2-5; no clear D gene. Trimming cost V 5 bases and J 0 bases, with 16 bases left between them. This CDR3 has 16 residues.

This chain links TRBV4-2 with TRBJ2-7; unclear D gene. This CDR3 spans 13 amino acids. Trimming left V 4 bases short and J 2 bases short, with 9 bases between. Germline CDR1 LGHNA, CDR2 YNFKEQ. CDR3 in DNA: TGTGCCAGCAGCCTACGGTATACCTACGAGCAGTACTTC. Amino acid sequence: CASSLRYTYEQYF.

The chain carries TRBV20-1 and TRBJ2-2; the D call may be TRBD1 or TRBD2 (6 bases each). The CDR3 sequence is 14 residues long. V lost 5 bases and J lost 0, with 10 bases in between. From germline, CDR1 is DFQATT and CDR2 SNEGSKA (reference sequence). CDR3 protein: CSAPRGANTGELFF. CDR3 coding DNA: TGCAGTGCTCCGAGGGGGGCGAACACCGGGGAGCTGTTTTTT.

V is TRBV20-1 and J is TRBJ2-3, with 8 bases aligning to TRBD1. V dropped 0 bases and J dropped 1; count of bases not matched to a gene: 12. The germline V gene encodes CDR1 DFQATT and CDR2 SNEGSKA (reference sequence). The CDR3 totals 18 residues. The CDR3 is CSARDYGTGFSGTDTQYF. The CDR3 coding sequence is TGCAGTGCTAGAGATTATGGGACAGGCTTTAGTGGCACAGATACGCAGTATTTT.

This chain uses TRBV2 with TRBJ2-3, with 11 bases lining up with TRBD2. Per germline, CDR1 SNHLY and CDR2 FYNNEI. V was clipped by 6 bases and J by 6 bases; unmatched bases: 5. The CDR3 sequence is 14 residues long. This CDR3 reads CASRLLAGVDTQYF. The CDR3, as DNA: TGTGCCAGCAGGTTACTAGCGGGGGTCGATACGCAGTATTTT.

In its sample, this clonotype was seen a few times. This CDR3 is CASSFDRDTEAFF. CDR3 in DNA: TGTGCCAGCAGCTTTGACAGGGACACTGAAGCTTTCTTT. The rearrangement links TRBV5-4 to TRBJ1-1; 7 bases match TRBD1. The V gene end was trimmed by 2 bases and the J gene end by 3 bases; junction bases not matched to a gene: 1. Germline V CDR1 and CDR2: SGHNT, YYREEE (reference sequence). The CDR3 is 13 residues long.

The chain uses TRBV12-3 or TRBV12-4 and TRBJ2-3; D is unclear. The V end lost 5 bases, the J end lost 6 bases, and 18 bases lay between the germline ends. This CDR3 contains 15 residues. DNA for the CDR3: TGTGCCAGCAGTCCGTCCACGTACCGCCGGGATACGCAGTATTTT. Residues: CASSPSTYRRDTQYF.

This chain connects TRBV29-1 to TRBJ2-7; D unresolved. CDR3 length: 11 residues. Per the germline V gene, CDR1 is SQVTM and CDR2 is ANQGSEA. V lost 3 bases, J lost 2 bases, and 5 bases lay in between. The CDR3 region is CSVEWAYEQYF. Here the CDR3 DNA reads TGCAGCGTTGAGTGGGCCTACGAGCAGTACTTC.

This rearrangement joins TRBV2 to TRBJ1-6, with D maybe TRBD1 (5 bases). The CDR3 loop spans 14 amino acids. V lost 3 bases and J 4 bases, leaving 7 bases between the germline ends. From germline, CDR1 is SNHLY and CDR2 FYNNEI. This chain's CDR3 is CASSEGQYNSPLHF. Here the CDR3 DNA reads TGTGCCAGCAGTGAGGGGCAGTATAATTCACCCCTCCACTTT.

The V gene is TRBV7-9, the J gene TRBJ2-4, with 9 bases lining up with TRBD1. The J call may be mistaken, given a closer DNA end match to TRBJ2-5. The CDR3 totals 14 residues. CDR1 and CDR2 (germline): SEHNR, FQNEAQ (reference sequence). The DNA of the CDR3 is TGTGCCAGCAGCTCCCGGACAGGGGCCGAGACCCAGTACTTC. Amino acids: CASSSRTGAETQYF.

The chain is built from TRBV7-9 and TRBJ2-2, with 12 bases aligning to TRBD1. The V gene's germline CDR1 is SEHNR and CDR2 FQNEAQ (reference sequence). The CDR3 spans 19 residues. V trimming: 4 bases; J trimming: 2 bases; junction bases outside the gene matches: 11. CDR3 protein: CASSYKPGQGAPNTGELFF. The CDR3 DNA reads as TGTGCCAGCAGCTACAAACCGGGACAGGGGGCGCCTAACACCGGGGAGCTGTTTTTT.

The CDR3 protein is CASSSPQTRGANVLTF. The CDR3 DNA follows: TGTGCCAGCAGCTCCCCTCAGACGAGGGGGGCCAACGTCCTGACTTTC. This chain joins TRBV7-9 and TRBJ2-6, with D unclear. The V gene's germline CDR1 is SEHNR and CDR2 FQNEAQ (reference sequence). V was shortened by 4 bases and J by 4 bases, with 14 bases between the two germline ends. The CDR3 extends over 16 amino acids.

Regarding this clonotype: The germline gene is not matched at one end of the junction; a read error may be the cause. V is TRBV5-5 and J is TRBJ2-3; tentatively, D is TRBD1 or TRBD2 (6 bases each). The CDR3 contains 16 residues. Germline V gene data show CDR1 as SGHKS and CDR2 as YYEKEE (reference sequence). The CDR3 spells CASRESLRGLTDTQYF. As DNA, the CDR3 is TGTGCTAGCAGGGAGTCACTCAGGGGACTCACAGATACGCAGTATTTT.

The sample holds a few counts of this clonotype. This CDR3 reads CASRGGDSYEQYF. For the CDR3, the DNA is TGTGCCAGCAGGGGAGGCGACTCCTACGAGCAGTACTTC. The chain links TRBV2 to TRBJ2-7; maybe TRBD2 (6 bases). Germline CDR1 is SNHLY and CDR2 is FYNNEI. V lost 6 bases to trimming and J lost 0 bases, with 9 bases between them. The CDR3 has 13 amino acids. Full variable domain (rest looked up from reference TRBV2 and TRBJ2-7): EPEVTQTPSHQVTQMGQEVILRCVPISNHLYFYWYRQILGQKVEFLVSFYNNEISEKSEIFDDQFSVERPDGSNFTLKIRSTKLEDSAMYFCASRGGDSYEQYFGPGTRLTVT.

This chain's CDR3 is CSVSAGGAGEQFF. The CDR3 DNA sequence: TGCAGCGTTTCCGCTGGGGGGGCAGGTGAGCAGTTCTTC. V is TRBV29-1 and J is TRBJ2-1, with a weak D call TRBD2 (7 bases). Germline V gene lookup returns CDR1 SQVTM and CDR2 ANQGSEA. The CDR3 extends over 13 amino acids. V shed 5 bases and J shed 9 bases, with 17 bases lying between them.

This clonotype was seen a handful of times. At one of its ends the junction is not consistent with the germline gene, which may arise from a read error. This rearrangement joins TRBV7-9 to TRBJ1-4, with D perhaps TRBD1 (5 bases). The germline V gene encodes CDR1 SEHNR and CDR2 FQNEAQ (reference sequence). The CDR3 covers 14 residues. This CDR3 is CASSLVPAGEKLFF. The CDR3 nucleotides read TGTGCCAGCAGCTTAGTCCCAGCGGGGGAAAAGCTGTTTTTT.

This clonotype has just a few counts. The chain carries TRBV7-2 and TRBJ2-1; no firm D call. The V gene's germline CDR1 is SGHTA and CDR2 FQGNSA. This CDR3 comprises 12 residues. Trimming removed 8 bases at V and 5 bases at J, with 10 bases between. DNA of the CDR3: TGTGCCAGCCGGGTCCTCCACAATGAGCAGTTCTTC. Amino acids: CASRVLHNEQFF.

The V and J genes are TRBV4-1 and TRBJ2-3, with no clear D. The CDR3 runs 12 residues. V lost 4 bases to trimming and J lost 6 bases, with 8 bases between them. Per the germline V gene, CDR1 is MGHRA and CDR2 is YSYEKL. CDR3 sequence: CASSLHWDTQYF. In nucleotides, the CDR3 is TGCGCCAGCAGCCTTCATTGGGATACGCAGTATTTT.

This chain uses TRBV27 with TRBJ2-5; D gene unclear. The V end was cut by 5 bases, the J end by 5 bases, with 12 bases between. Per germline, CDR1 MNHEY and CDR2 SMNVEV (reference sequence). The CDR3 spans 13 residues. The DNA of the CDR3 is TGTGCCAGCAGTAAATTGGGATTGGAGACCCAGTACTTC. This codes for CASSKLGLETQYF.

The chain carries TRBV2 and TRBJ2-6; 8 nucleotides agree with TRBD2. The CDR3 runs 15 residues. Germline V lookup: CDR1 SNHLY, CDR2 FYNNEI. With V trimmed by 7 bases and J by 2 bases, 4 bases remained unmatched. The CDR3 sequence is CASKRGGTGANVLTF. The CDR3, as DNA: TGTGCCAGCAAACGGGGGGGGACTGGGGCCAACGTCCTGACTTTC.

J is TRBJ2-7 and V is TRBV27; 9 positions agree with TRBD1. CDR1 MNHEY and CDR2 SMNVEV come from the germline V gene (reference sequence). The ends lost 6 bases at V and 2 bases at J; junction bases unmatched: 8. The CDR3 sequence is 15 residues long. The CDR3 nucleotides are TGTGCCAGCAGACTACAGGGGGCGCCGGCCTACGAGCAGTACTTC. This sequence encodes CASRLQGAPAYEQYF.

V is TRBV20-1 and J is TRBJ1-6, with D tentatively TRBD1 (5 bases). Per germline, CDR1 DFQATT and CDR2 SNEGSKA (reference sequence). The CDR3 consists of 16 residues. V lost 6 bases and J lost 0, with 15 bases in between. CDR3 sequence: CSATLGHVSYNSPLHF. In nucleotides, the CDR3 is TGCAGTGCGACCCTGGGGCACGTCTCCTATAATTCACCCCTCCACTTT.